This is a list of T cell receptor beta chains from one sample in a study of long-term antiretroviral therapy in people with HIV. Some clones are missing from TCRdb's copy, which holds only in-frame ones; the method was immunoSEQ multiplex PCR. The table lists 20,000 to 25,000 clones, around 86% of them singletons. The source was unsorted PBMCs, collected 0.1 years before starting antiretroviral therapy. These TCRs come from a man in his forties or fifties with HIV. CDR3s leave out the opening cysteine and the closing phenylalanine or tryptophan.

v_gene: TRBV19
j_gene: TRBJ2-2
CDR3aa: ASSIAAVGELF

v_gene: TRBV4-3
j_gene: TRBJ2-2
CDR3aa: ASSSTSGSTGELF

v_gene: TRBV28
j_gene: TRBJ2-1
CDR3aa: ASSFLSRQEQF

v_gene: TRBV2
j_gene: TRBJ1-3
CDR3aa: ASSDSPQGSGNTIY

v_gene: TRBV19
j_gene: TRBJ2-2
CDR3aa: ASSIVGRDTGELF

v_gene: TRBV7-9
j_gene: TRBJ2-5
CDR3aa: ASSATTETQY

v_gene: TRBV19
j_gene: TRBJ2-7
CDR3aa: ASSMTPQSTYEQY

v_gene: TRBV9
j_gene: TRBJ2-6
CDR3aa: ASSVAGGGIGSGANVLT

v_gene: TRBV4-3
j_gene: TRBJ2-7
CDR3aa: ASSQDMTANYEQY

v_gene: TRBV9
j_gene: TRBJ2-7
CDR3aa: ASSPKDRSYEQY

v_gene: TRBV28
j_gene: TRBJ1-5
CDR3aa: ASSSPGKPQH

v_gene: TRBV29-1
j_gene: TRBJ1-1
CDR3aa: SVGSRTALEAF

v_gene: TRBV5-6
j_gene: TRBJ2-5
CDR3aa: ASRYRNYQETQY

v_gene: TRBV6-5
j_gene: TRBJ2-7
CDR3aa: ASSYSWQSYEQY

v_gene: TRBV2
j_gene: TRBJ1-5
CDR3aa: ASRDRVEDNQPQH

v_gene: TRBV5-5
j_gene: TRBJ1-2
CDR3aa: ASRPQQELSYGYT

v_gene: TRBV6-1
j_gene: TRBJ1-2
CDR3aa: ASGRTGAYGYT

v_gene: TRBV23-1
j_gene: TRBJ2-7
CDR3aa: ASGPLGLSSYEQY

v_gene: TRBV30
j_gene: TRBJ2-2
CDR3aa: AWSVWTGELF

v_gene: TRBV6-5
j_gene: TRBJ1-5
CDR3aa: AARTGNQPQH

v_gene: TRBV7-2
j_gene: TRBJ1-4
CDR3aa: ASSLAPTGGITNEKLF

v_gene: TRBV18
j_gene: TRBJ2-1
CDR3aa: ASSPLSGGDNEQF

v_gene: TRBV18
j_gene: TRBJ2-7
CDR3aa: ASSPWPGQGAYEQY

v_gene: TRBV27
j_gene: TRBJ2-5
CDR3aa: ASSPRGDGETQY

v_gene: TRBV20-1
j_gene: TRBJ1-2
CDR3aa: SVTANYGYT

v_gene: TRBV7-9
j_gene: TRBJ2-5
CDR3aa: ASSSSGGNQETQY

v_gene: TRBV18
j_gene: TRBJ1-3
CDR3aa: ASSPDRDSGNTIY